Listed below are T cell receptor beta chains from one sample, sequenced in a study of T cells in localized non-small cell lung cancer. TCRdb keeps only in-frame clones here, not all; method: immunoSEQ multiplex PCR. Here the sample spans around 94,000 clones, roughly 90% being singletons. The sample here was peripheral blood, taken before any cancer treatment. These receptors were collected from a man aged 35 to 70 with stage I squamous cell lung carcinoma. The CDR3 runs from the conserved cysteine through the conserved F or W. A D gene is named only where the DNA matches it firmly. Clone size appears in some rows only: once, few, many, or a class for an expanded clone.

size | D | J | V | CDR3 | DNA
. | . | TRBJ1-1 | TRBV14 | CASSQEENTEAFF | TGTGCCAGCAGCCAGGAGGAGAACACTGAAGCTTTCTTT
. | . | TRBJ1-2 | TRBV7-9 | CASSPPRGGYTF | TGTGCCAGCAGCCCCCCCCGGGGTGGCTACACCTTC
once | . | TRBJ1-1 | TRBV5-1 | CASSLHQAGAEAFF | TGCGCCAGCAGCTTGCACCAGGCTGGCGCTGAAGCTTTCTTT
once | . | TRBJ2-5 | TRBV7-2 | CASSPSGTAETQYF | TGTGCCAGCAGCCCCTCCGGGACGGCGGAGACCCAGTACTTC
. | . | TRBJ2-6 | TRBV15 | CATSRDFTPGANVLTF | TGTGCCACCAGCAGAGATTTCACCCCTGGGGCCAACGTCCTGACTTTC
. | TRBD2 | TRBJ2-1 | TRBV7-2 | CASRRGGTSGGNSYNEQFF | TGTGCCAGCAGGAGAGGCGGGACTAGCGGGGGGAACTCCTACAATGAGCAGTTCTTC
few | . | TRBJ1-2 | TRBV7-3 | CASTRDNTF | TGTGCCAGCACCCGAGACAACACCTTC
. | . | TRBJ2-2 | TRBV7-2 | CASSPTRANTGELFF | TGTGCCAGCAGCCCTACGAGGGCGAACACCGGGGAGCTGTTTTTT
once | . | TRBJ1-5 | TRBV18 | CASSSDSNQPQHF | TGTGCCAGCTCATCGGACAGCAATCAGCCCCAGCATTTT
. | . | TRBJ1-1 | TRBV5-6 | CASSRRQILNTEAFF | TGTGCCAGCAGCAGGAGACAGATACTGAACACTGAAGCTTTCTTT
. | TRBD1 | TRBJ1-6 | TRBV4-1 | CASSQPRTGDLIALHF | TGCGCCAGCAGCCAACCCCGGACAGGGGACCTAATAGCCCTCCACTTT
. | . | TRBJ1-1 | TRBV28 | CASSRQDTEAFF | TGTGCCAGCAGCCGACAGGACACTGAAGCTTTCTTT
. | TRBD1 | TRBJ1-4 | TRBV11-1 | CASSSGRTGGYTNEKLFF | TGTGCCAGCAGCTCCGGTAGGACAGGGGGCTACACTAATGAAAAACTGTTTTTT
. | . | TRBJ1-2 | TRBV11-2 | CASSPIRTVGYGYTF | TGTGCCAGCAGCCCCATCCGGACAGTAGGATATGGCTACACCTTC
. | . | TRBJ2-6 | TRBV7-8 | CASSRQLSGANVLTF | TGTGCCAGCAGCCGACAGCTTTCTGGGGCCAACGTCCTGACTTTC
. | . | TRBJ1-2 | TRBV19 | CASSTDRTVFNNYGYTF | TGTGCCAGTAGTACGGACAGAACGGTTTTCAACAACTATGGCTACACCTTC
. | TRBD1 | TRBJ1-1 | TRBV5-1 | CASSSRDRVTEAFF | TGCGCCAGCAGCAGCCGGGACAGGGTCACTGAAGCTTTCTTT
. | . | TRBJ1-2 | TRBV7-8 | CASSRLSGRSFYGYTF | TGTGCCAGCAGCCGACTTTCGGGGAGGTCATTCTATGGCTACACCTTC
. | TRBD1 | TRBJ2-5 | TRBV7-6 | CASTLGTGDQETQYF | TGTGCCAGCACCTTAGGGACAGGGGACCAAGAGACCCAGTACTTC
. | . | TRBJ2-7 | TRBV28 | CASSLRSGLTYEQYF | TGTGCCAGCAGTTTACGTTCCGGACTGACCTACGAGCAGTACTTC
. | . | TRBJ1-4 | TRBV25-1 | CASSEVQGTRRNKLFF | TGTGCCAGCAGCGAGGTCCAAGGGACACGGCGGAATAAACTGTTTTTT
. | . | TRBJ1-1 | TRBV6-5 | CASSYSRGMGTEAFF | TGTGCCAGCAGTTACTCGAGAGGGATGGGGACTGAAGCTTTCTTT
. | . | TRBJ1-4 | TRBV19 | CASDRTDNEKLFF | TGTGCCAGCGATCGGACAGACAATGAAAAACTGTTTTTT